This T cell receptor (beta chain) is from a study of shared clonotypes between healthy human individuals (dated by TCRdb to the early 2020s). For the wider study: Three men and a couple of women, aged 18 to 49 years, made up the cohort. Per donor, three plates each were used for CD4 naive and CD4 memory, two for CD8 naive, and one for CD8 memory. The study deeply sequenced blood TCR repertoires of about 5 healthy adults to estimate repertoire size and the extent of clonotype sharing between individuals. To increase sequencing depth and limit assay-specific biases, TCR repertoire library preparation and sequencing were carried out by different laboratories using diverse techniques. Per donor, leukapheresis produced somewhere between about 0.85 and 10 billion PBMCs. The study at large found these results: Higher generation probabilities were observed for clonotypes shared by all four sorted-subset donors than for non-shared clonotypes. Because the study included only a small number of donors, the genetic and exposure-history diversity represented was limited. Pairwise subsampling led to the expectation that sequencing depth would affect the degree of clonotype sharing among donors. Rarefaction of sorted-subset datasets indicated incomplete sequencing despite the large sequencing depth. Sampling was restricted to blood, and TCR repertoires in tissues likely differ from the TCR repertoires found in blood. Estimated clonotype richness was generally larger for naive than for memory subsets. Across four donors, about 4.5% of naive CD4, approximately 4% of naive CD8, under 2.5% of memory CD4, and over 0.35% of memory CD8 clonotypes were shared.

As regards this clone: Its antigen has not been determined. No per-base quality is available; no much larger clone lies one base away.

The donors were healthy, HIV-negative adults with no recently reported acute infections or vaccinations. Every donor was a Caucasian adult living in Nashville, Tennessee, USA. CD4+ T cells were enriched by magnetic negative selection, after which naive cells were positively selected on CD45RA and the negative fraction was taken as the memory subset. Blood was collected by leukapheresis, and PBMCs were isolated by Ficoll-Histopaque density gradient centrifugation and then cryopreserved in liquid nitrogen vapor phase. Analytical flow cytometry was used to check the purity and quantity of each magnetically sorted T cell population. Each sorted fraction had its genomic DNA isolated and then quantified by UV absorbance on a Nanodrop 2000c. Using the deep immunoSEQ assay, multiplex PCR amplified TCR CDR3 regions from genomic DNA. Genomic DNA extracted from each cell subset was distributed evenly over all wells of several immunoSEQ 96-well plates, and each plate served as one replicate. For sorted subsets, about 200 ng genomic DNA, equal to tens of thousands of T cell genomes, was loaded into each replicate PCR. The purified libraries were quantified using a Qubit 3.0 fluorometer, sized with a Bioanalyzer 2100, and then quantified again using the KAPA Library Quantification kit. Every immunoSEQ 96-well plate was sequenced on a separate single-read 150-cycle Illumina NextSeq 550 flow cell. Per the authors' processing: Because the immunoSEQ output held only junctional sequences and lacked quality scores, the filtering could not match the filtering applied to full-length reads. Sequences were annotated with PyIR, a Python wrapper for IgBLAST v1.9, using IMGT germline references to assign V/J genes and CDR3. Reads with weak V/J assignments (E-value above 1e-6), missing CDR3, stop codons, out-of-frame junctions, or ambiguous translated residues were removed. V3J clonotypes were defined by identical inferred V gene, J gene, and CDR3 amino acid sequence. The percentage overlap between two repertoires was calculated by dividing the number of shared unique clonotypes by the size of the smaller repertoire. RTK rarefaction, the Chao1 estimator, and Recon v2.1 estimates of unobserved clonotypes were used to assess repertoire richness. Generation probabilities were computed with OLGA for all TCRbeta clonotypes obtained by the gDNA method from a few donors. Held by TCRdb, this immuneACCESS table contains in-frame sequences only and omits some clones. Under half of the omission traces to an unresolved V gene where checked; the cause of the rest is unknown. V and J calls and clone size come straight from that table; D and trimming were deduced from the DNA. This sample holds 2 million to 2.5 million clones; 90% to 95% were observed only once. Together, the top ten hold about 0.39% of the sample.

This receptor was identified in a man aged 18 to 30 in good health. Some clones in this sample may be carry-over from other donors' samples. Sample: naive CD4+ T cells from PBMCs. The label giving this sample's cell subset or site can be read as: CD45RA+ positively selected.

The nucleotides are TGTGCCAGCAGCTCTGGGACTAGCGGGCCTAGCACAGATACGCAGTATTTT. Its translation reads: CASSSGTSGPSTDTQYF. The chain is encoded by TRBV5-4 joined to TRBJ2-3; 12 of the junction bases match TRBD2. V is cut back by 3 bases and J by 0 bases, with 5 bases in the junction unmatched. The germline V gene (reference sequence) provides CDR1 SGHNT and CDR2 YYREEE. The CDR3, from cysteine to phenylalanine, totals 17 residues. The DNA shown is the 51-base CDR3, in frame from base 1.